The 12 T cell receptor beta chains presented below share a single source sample, sequenced in a study of blood T cell repertoires in COVID-19. Profiled with immunoSEQ multiplex PCR; TCRdb holds only in-frame clones, not every one. Of about 190,000 clones in the sample, less than 90% are singletons; the top ten hold about 3.3%. The sample taken for sequencing was PBMCs or T cells enriched from blood (not recorded which). These receptors all come from a woman between 25 and 40 years old who had been exposed to COVID-19.

The count of this clone is one. The chain is built from TRBV4-3 and TRBJ1-6; tentative D call: TRBD1 (6 bases). The V end lost 4 bases, the J end lost 6 bases, and 10 bases lay between the germline ends. Germline CDR1 reads LGHNA; CDR2 reads YSLEER. The CDR3 covers 14 residues. This chain's CDR3 is CASSPRGGNSPLHF. Written as DNA, the CDR3 is TGCGCCAGCAGCCCCAGGGGTGGTAATTCACCCCTCCACTTT.

V gene TRBV19 combines with J gene TRBJ2-7; 7 bases agree with TRBD2. Germline CDR1 is LNHDA and CDR2 is SQIVND (reference sequence). CDR3 length: 17 amino acids. Trimming cost V 2 bases and J 0 bases; bases outside gene matches: 10. CDR3 in amino acids: CASSIRRSSGSSYEQYF. The CDR3 region has the DNA TGTGCCAGTAGTATAAGAAGGTCTAGCGGTAGCTCCTACGAGCAGTACTTC.

The J gene is TRBJ2-2, the V gene TRBV7-7; TRBD1 aligns across 10 bases. Germline trimming cut 5 bases from V and 6 bases from J; bases unmatched to any gene: 6. The CDR3 has 15 amino acids. Germline V gene lookup returns CDR1 SSHAT and CDR2 FNYEAQ (reference sequence). The CDR3 nucleotides read TGTGCCAGCAGCGAACTTGACAGGGGGCCCGGGGAGCTGTTTTTT. It encodes CASSELDRGPGELFF.

The rearrangement links TRBV5-1 to TRBJ1-1, with D tentatively TRBD1 (6 bases). Germline V gene sequence: CDR1 SGHRS, CDR2 YFSETQ. V was pared by 4 bases and J by 3 bases, with 19 bases between. CDR3 length equals 16 residues. The CDR3 DNA reads TGCGCCAGCAGCCCCCGGGCGGGGGCGGGCGACACTGAAGCTTTCTTT. Translating it yields CASSPRAGAGDTEAFF.

The chain combines TRBV29-1 with TRBJ1-1; 9 bases line up with TRBD1. CDR3 length equals 11 residues. Germline values: CDR1 SQVTM, CDR2 ANQGSEA. Unmatched junction bases numbered 5, after V lost 7 bases and J lost 8 bases. Here the CDR3 reads CSATTGGEAFF. The CDR3 region has the DNA TGCAGCGCCACGACAGGGGGAGAAGCTTTCTTT.

In nucleotides, the CDR3 is TGCGCCAGCAGCGCCCGGGACAGGGGCCAAGAGACCCAGTACTTC. Its translation: CASSARDRGQETQYF. The chain uses TRBV4-3 and TRBJ2-5; 10 positions agree with TRBD1. Germline V gives CDR1 LGHNA, CDR2 YSLEER. V was pared by 5 bases and J by 1 base, with 4 bases of the junction left unmatched. This CDR3 is 15 amino acids long.

The chain links TRBV6-5 to TRBJ1-1, with a weak D call TRBD1 (6 bases). Trimming cost V 8 bases and J 3 bases, with 13 bases left between them. The CDR3 is 13 amino acids. The germline V gene encodes CDR1 MNHEY and CDR2 SVGAGI. The CDR3, as DNA: TGTGCCAGCGTTGGGGGCGGGCACACTGAAGCTTTCTTT. Its translation: CASVGGGHTEAFF.

The chain joins TRBV23-1 to TRBJ1-1, with D uncertain. TRBV23-1 has ORF status, its function being uncertain. Trimming cost V 6 bases and J 8 bases, with 7 bases left between them. This CDR3 region has 10 residues. The CDR3 nucleotides are TGCGCCAGCAGCCGTCTCGAAGCTTTCTTT. Translated, it gives CASSRLEAFF.

The V and J genes are TRBV19 and TRBJ1-5; 7 positions match TRBD1. V gave up 3 bases and J gave up 1 base; unmatched junction bases: 6. CDR1 is LNHDA and CDR2 is SQIVND in the germline V gene (reference sequence). The CDR3 runs to 16 residues. The CDR3 bases are TGTGCCAGTAGTATGACCCTAGGGGGCAGCAATCAGCCCCAGCATTTT. Translating gives CASSMTLGGSNQPQHF.

The J gene is TRBJ2-5, the V gene TRBV11-2, with a tentative D call TRBD2 (5 bases). CDR3 size: 14 residues. With 5 bases removed from V and 1 base from J, the gap between germline ends came to 11 bases. Germline CDR1 and CDR2: SGHAT and FQNNGV. The CDR3 spells CASSLNSGQETQYF. The CDR3 nucleotides are TGTGCCAGCAGCCTAAACAGCGGCCAAGAGACCCAGTACTTC.

This rearrangement joins TRBV6-5 to TRBJ1-4; D is perhaps TRBD1 (5 bases). The CDR3 totals 13 residues. The ends were cut back, 6 bases at V and 8 bases at J, with 13 bases in the middle. Per the germline V gene, CDR1 is MNHEY and CDR2 is SVGAGI. CDR3 protein: CASSVDILEKLFF. The CDR3 DNA sequence: TGTGCCAGCAGCGTGGACATATTGGAAAAACTGTTTTTT.

The V call is TRBV9, the J call TRBJ1-6; D is perhaps TRBD1 (5 bases). Trimming took 0 bases from V and 10 from J, leaving 11 bases between them. This CDR3 spans 14 amino acids. CDR1 SGDLS and CDR2 YYNGEE come from the germline V gene. The CDR3 nucleotides read TGTGCCAGCAGCGTAGTTCCCAGGGCATCACCCCTCCACTTT. Residues: CASSVVPRASPLHF.